This is a list of T cell receptor beta chains from one sample in a study of blood T cells in healthy people across ages. In TCRdb, the 5' RACE reads were re-called with MiXCR into one record per CDR3 protein. The table records about 1.6 million distinct CDR3 sequences, 30% to 35% of them present only once. Sequencing used blood. These receptors were collected from a woman aged 25-40 years in good health. Both conserved end residues are part of each CDR3. D genes are given only for firm matches. Not every row has a clone size; where given, it reads once, few, many or a size class.

D gene: TRBD2; J gene: TRBJ2-3; clone size: few; V gene: TRBV6-1; CDR3 DNA: TGTGCCAGCAGAAAGACTAGCGGGAGTATGACGGATACGCAGTATTTT; CDR3 protein: CASRKTSGSMTDTQYF
D gene: -; J gene: TRBJ2-5; clone size: few; V gene: TRBV6-1; CDR3 DNA: TGTGCCAGCAGTGAATGGGTGACCCAGTACTTC; CDR3 protein: CASSEWVTQYF
D gene: TRBD2; J gene: TRBJ2-4; clone size: -; V gene: TRBV7-2; CDR3 DNA: TGTGCCAGCAGCTTAAGTAGCGGGGGATTAGCCAAAAACATTCAGTACTTC; CDR3 protein: CASSLSSGGLAKNIQYF
D gene: -; J gene: TRBJ1-1; clone size: few; V gene: TRBV27; CDR3 DNA: TGTGCCAGCAGTTTTGCAATGAACACTGAAGCTTTCTTT; CDR3 protein: CASSFAMNTEAFF
D gene: TRBD1; J gene: TRBJ1-6; clone size: -; V gene: TRBV5-1; CDR3 DNA: TGCGCCAGCAGCACGGGACAGGGGGGATCACCCCTCCACTTT; CDR3 protein: CASSTGQGGSPLHF
D gene: -; J gene: TRBJ2-7; clone size: -; V gene: TRBV11-2; CDR3 DNA: TGTGCCAGCAGCTCCCCTAGACAGGCTTCCTACGAGCAGTACTTC; CDR3 protein: CASSSPRQASYEQYF
D gene: -; J gene: TRBJ1-3; clone size: -; V gene: TRBV9; CDR3 DNA: TGTGCCAGCAGCGTAGGACCGCAGGGACTACTCGGAAACACCATATATTTT; CDR3 protein: CASSVGPQGLLGNTIYF
D gene: TRBD1; J gene: TRBJ2-3; clone size: -; V gene: TRBV5-1; CDR3 DNA: TGCGCCAGCAGCTTGGGCAGGGACAGCGTCACAGATACGCAGTATTTT; CDR3 protein: CASSLGRDSVTDTQYF
D gene: TRBD1; J gene: TRBJ1-4; clone size: -; V gene: TRBV18; CDR3 DNA: TGTGCCAGCTCACCACTCTCGGGACAGACAACTAATGAAAAACTGTTTTTT; CDR3 protein: CASSPLSGQTTNEKLFF
D gene: -; J gene: TRBJ2-7; clone size: few; V gene: TRBV21-1; CDR3 DNA: TGTGCCAGCAGCTATAACGGGACGAACCACCGGGCGGGAGCCTACGAGCAGTACTTC; CDR3 protein: CASSYNGTNHRAGAYEQYF
D gene: -; J gene: TRBJ1-4; clone size: many; V gene: TRBV7-2; CDR3 DNA: TGTGCCAGCAGCTTCAGCACAGGGTCAAATGAAAAACTGTTTTTT; CDR3 protein: CASSFSTGSNEKLFF
D gene: TRBD2; J gene: TRBJ2-5; clone size: few; V gene: TRBV20-1; CDR3 DNA: TGCAGTGCTACCTCGGCGGCTAGCGGGGGTGGAGAGACCCAGTACTTC; CDR3 protein: CSATSAASGGGETQYF
D gene: -; J gene: TRBJ1-1; clone size: -; V gene: TRBV20-1; CDR3 DNA: TGCAGTGCGAACGGATGGAACACTGAAGCTTTCTTT; CDR3 protein: CSANGWNTEAFF
D gene: -; J gene: TRBJ2-7; clone size: -; V gene: TRBV5-1; CDR3 DNA: TGCGCCAGCAGCCCACGGGAGATCGGGGAAGACGAGCAGTACTTC; CDR3 protein: CASSPREIGEDEQYF
D gene: TRBD2; J gene: TRBJ2-2; clone size: -; V gene: TRBV6-1; CDR3 DNA: TGTGCCAACAGACGACTAGCGGACACCGGGGAGCTGTTTTTT; CDR3 protein: CANRRLADTGELFF
D gene: TRBD2; J gene: TRBJ2-7; clone size: -; V gene: TRBV18; CDR3 DNA: TGTGCCAGCTCACCCGTGGCAACTAGCGGGGGGATCTACGAGCAGTACTTC; CDR3 protein: CASSPVATSGGIYEQYF
D gene: -; J gene: TRBJ2-7; clone size: once; V gene: TRBV20-1; CDR3 DNA: TGCAGTGCCCCTACCCCAGGGGCCCCTTACGAGCAGTACTTC; CDR3 protein: CSAPTPGAPYEQYF
D gene: -; J gene: TRBJ2-5; clone size: -; V gene: TRBV20-1; CDR3 DNA: TGCAGTGCGCCTCTAGAAGTGGGGGAGACCCAGTACTTC; CDR3 protein: CSAPLEVGETQYF
D gene: -; J gene: TRBJ2-7; clone size: -; V gene: TRBV10-2; CDR3 DNA: TGCGCCAGCAAGGACACCAATACCTACGAGCAGTACTTC; CDR3 protein: CASKDTNTYEQYF
D gene: -; J gene: TRBJ2-5; clone size: -; V gene: TRBV11-2; CDR3 DNA: TGTGCCAGCAGCTTAGCTCCAGTGTACCAAGAGACCCAGTACTTC; CDR3 protein: CASSLAPVYQETQYF
D gene: TRBD2; J gene: TRBJ2-7; clone size: -; V gene: TRBV2; CDR3 DNA: TGTGCCAGCAGTGAGGCCCGGTGGGGGGGAGGGTCCTACGAGCAGTACTTC; CDR3 protein: CASSEARWGGGSYEQYF
D gene: -; J gene: TRBJ1-1; clone size: -; V gene: TRBV29-1; CDR3 DNA: TGCAGAGCGTTGAATAGGGGTCCGAACACTGAAGCTTTCTTT; CDR3 protein: CRALNRGPNTEAFF
D gene: TRBD1; J gene: TRBJ2-3; clone size: few; V gene: TRBV5-1; CDR3 DNA: TGCGCCAGCAGCTGGACAGGGGCAGACTCCACAGATACGCAGTATTTT; CDR3 protein: CASSWTGADSTDTQYF
D gene: -; J gene: TRBJ2-5; clone size: -; V gene: TRBV20-1; CDR3 DNA: TGCAGTGCTAGAGAGCAGGGAAAAGAGACCCAGTACTTC; CDR3 protein: CSAREQGKETQYF
D gene: TRBD1; J gene: TRBJ1-1; clone size: -; V gene: TRBV15; CDR3 DNA: TGTGCCACCAGCCCCCGGGACAGGGGGGACACTGAAGCTTTCTTT; CDR3 protein: CATSPRDRGDTEAFF
D gene: TRBD1; J gene: TRBJ2-3; clone size: -; V gene: TRBV3-1; CDR3 DNA: TGTGCCAGCAGCAGACCAAAGGGACAGGGTGTGACAGATACGCAGTATTTT; CDR3 protein: CASSRPKGQGVTDTQYF
D gene: -; J gene: TRBJ1-1; clone size: few; V gene: TRBV12-3/TRBV12-4; CDR3 DNA: TGTGCCAGCAGTTTAAACCCACGGACTTTGGGCACTGAAGCTTTCTTT; CDR3 protein: CASSLNPRTLGTEAFF
D gene: TRBD2; J gene: TRBJ2-1; clone size: few; V gene: TRBV20-1; CDR3 DNA: TGCAGTGCTAGAGATCTTGCGGGGGAGAATGAGCAGTTCTTC; CDR3 protein: CSARDLAGENEQFF
D gene: -; J gene: TRBJ1-1; clone size: -; V gene: TRBV25-1; CDR3 DNA: TGTGCCAGCAGTCACGCAGGGCGCACTGAAGCTTTCTTT; CDR3 protein: CASSHAGRTEAFF
D gene: -; J gene: TRBJ1-2; clone size: -; V gene: TRBV21-1; CDR3 DNA: TGTGCCAGCCCTGGTTCGGGTGGAGGGTATGGCTACACCTTC; CDR3 protein: CASPGSGGGYGYTF
D gene: -; J gene: TRBJ1-2; clone size: few; V gene: TRBV7-9; CDR3 DNA: TGTGCCAGCAGCTTAGGGGGACAAACCGGGTCCATCTATGGCTACACCTTC; CDR3 protein: CASSLGGQTGSIYGYTF
D gene: TRBD2; J gene: TRBJ2-5; clone size: many; V gene: TRBV3-1; CDR3 DNA: TGTGCCAGCAGCCAAGCGGTTCCTAGCGGGATAGGGGAGACCCAGTACTTC; CDR3 protein: CASSQAVPSGIGETQYF
D gene: -; J gene: TRBJ2-1; clone size: -; V gene: TRBV7-9; CDR3 DNA: TGTGCCAGCAGCTCAGGGATCTCCTACAATGAGCAGTTCTTC; CDR3 protein: CASSSGISYNEQFF
D gene: TRBD1; J gene: TRBJ2-7; clone size: once; V gene: TRBV27; CDR3 DNA: TGTGCCGGCAGCCGACTACCGGGACAGACCTACGAGCAGTACTTC; CDR3 protein: CAGSRLPGQTYEQYF
D gene: -; J gene: TRBJ2-1; clone size: once; V gene: TRBV5-6; CDR3 DNA: TGTGCCAGCAGCTCAACGGACGGGTCTATTGAGCAGTTCTTC; CDR3 protein: CASSSTDGSIEQFF
D gene: TRBD1; J gene: TRBJ1-2; clone size: few; V gene: TRBV7-2; CDR3 DNA: TGTGCCAGCAGCTTAGAAGGGACAGGGAGTATCTATGGCTACACCTTC; CDR3 protein: CASSLEGTGSIYGYTF
D gene: -; J gene: TRBJ2-7; clone size: -; V gene: TRBV5-6; CDR3 DNA: TGTGCCAGCAGCTTGGGACAGGAACCTTACGAGCAGTACTTC; CDR3 protein: CASSLGQEPYEQYF
D gene: -; J gene: TRBJ2-5; clone size: few; V gene: TRBV7-3; CDR3 DNA: TGTGCCAGCAGCTTACGTCCAGGTCTGGGAGAGACCCAGTACTTC; CDR3 protein: CASSLRPGLGETQYF
D gene: TRBD2; J gene: TRBJ2-1; clone size: many; V gene: TRBV4-1; CDR3 DNA: TGCGCCAGCAGCCCGACTAGCGGGGGGGCCTCCTACAATGAGCAGTTCTTC; CDR3 protein: CASSPTSGGASYNEQFF
D gene: -; J gene: TRBJ1-5; clone size: -; V gene: TRBV3-1; CDR3 DNA: TGTGCCAGCAGTCAAGATAACCCCCTAAGGAGCGACCAGCCCCAGCATTTT; CDR3 protein: CASSQDNPLRSDQPQHF
D gene: TRBD1; J gene: TRBJ1-1; clone size: -; V gene: TRBV11-2; CDR3 DNA: TGTGCCTGCAGCTTCCCGGGACAGGGGGGAAGTGAAGCTTTCTTT; CDR3 protein: CACSFPGQGGSEAFF
D gene: -; J gene: TRBJ2-1; clone size: -; V gene: TRBV6-5; CDR3 DNA: TGTGCCAGCAGTTACTCGGGTGGAGAGCGGCACAATGAGCAGTTCTTC; CDR3 protein: CASSYSGGERHNEQFF
D gene: TRBD1; J gene: TRBJ1-5; clone size: few; V gene: TRBV18; CDR3 DNA: TGTGCCAGCTCACCCCTTTCGGGGACAGGGGATCAGCCCCAGCATTTT; CDR3 protein: CASSPLSGTGDQPQHF
D gene: -; J gene: TRBJ1-6; clone size: -; V gene: TRBV18; CDR3 DNA: TGTGCCAGCTCACCAGGAACTTTGGGAGTCCACTTT; CDR3 protein: CASSPGTLGVHF
D gene: -; J gene: TRBJ2-6; clone size: -; V gene: TRBV5-4; CDR3 DNA: TGTGCCAGCAGCCCGGGATCCTTCTCTGGGGCCAACGTCCTGACTTTC; CDR3 protein: CASSPGSFSGANVLTF
D gene: TRBD2; J gene: TRBJ2-1; clone size: -; V gene: TRBV18; CDR3 DNA: TGTGCCAGCTCACCAATCGGACTAGCGGGCTCCCCGGTGTACTCCTACAATGAGCAGTTCTTC; CDR3 protein: CASSPIGLAGSPVYSYNEQFF
D gene: TRBD2; J gene: TRBJ2-3; clone size: -; V gene: TRBV27; CDR3 DNA: TGTGCCAGCAGTCAAATACTAGCGGGGGGCGCAGATACGCAGTATTTT; CDR3 protein: CASSQILAGGADTQYF
D gene: -; J gene: TRBJ2-1; clone size: few; V gene: TRBV4-1; CDR3 DNA: TGCGCCAGCAGCCAAGCGGACGGGACGAGCAATGAGCAGTTCTTC; CDR3 protein: CASSQADGTSNEQFF
D gene: -; J gene: TRBJ2-1; clone size: -; V gene: TRBV7-7; CDR3 DNA: TGTGCCAGCAGCATGAACCCTGACGGGGGTGGGGGTGAGCAGTTCTTC; CDR3 protein: CASSMNPDGGGGEQFF
D gene: TRBD2; J gene: TRBJ2-3; clone size: -; V gene: TRBV11-1; CDR3 DNA: TGTGCCAGCAGCTTATGGCTAGCGGGAGTGGATACGCAGTATTTT; CDR3 protein: CASSLWLAGVDTQYF
D gene: -; J gene: TRBJ1-5; clone size: -; V gene: TRBV20-1; CDR3 DNA: TGCAGTGCTTCCAGGATTCTTACCCGGGACGATCATCAGCCCCAGCATTTT; CDR3 protein: CSASRILTRDDHQPQHF
D gene: TRBD2; J gene: TRBJ2-1; clone size: -; V gene: TRBV24-1; CDR3 DNA: TGTGCCACCAGTGACCCGGGACTAGTGGGACCTGGGGGGCCTTACAATGAGCAGTTCTTC; CDR3 protein: CATSDPGLVGPGGPYNEQFF
D gene: -; J gene: TRBJ2-1; clone size: few; V gene: TRBV7-3; CDR3 DNA: TGTGCCAGCAGCTTATCGGATGGCGTGTACAATGAGCAGTTCTTC; CDR3 protein: CASSLSDGVYNEQFF